Below, 20 T cell receptor beta chains from the same sample are listed, as sequenced in a study of radiotherapy plus CTLA-4 blockade in lung cancer. TCRdb's copy holds only in-frame clones and misses some; the assay was immunoSEQ multiplex PCR. Among roughly 59,000 clones listed, approximately 67% were seen once. Source: peripheral blood, taken from a patient treated with radiotherapy plus ipilimumab. These receptors were taken from a human donor with non-small cell lung cancer whose response to radiotherapy plus ipilimumab could not be evaluated.

This chain connects TRBV2 to TRBJ2-1, with no clear D. Germline V lookup: CDR1 SNHLY, CDR2 FYNNEI. The CDR3 is 11 residues long. Trimming removed 2 bases at V and 9 bases at J, with 5 bases between. CDR3 sequence (DNA): TGTGCCAGCAGTGAATTGAGTGAGCAGTTCTTC. Its protein is CASSELSEQFF. Variable domain in full (rest from reference TRBV2 and TRBJ2-1): EPEVTQTPSHQVTQMGQEVILRCVPISNHLYFYWYRQILGQKVEFLVSFYNNEISEKSEIFDDQFSVERPDGSNFTLKIRSTKLEDSAMYFCASSELSEQFFGPGTRLTVL.

In this sample, this clone turned up a few times. The chain has TRBV6-5 and TRBJ1-1; perhaps TRBD1 as D (6 bases). Trimming removed 2 bases from V and 5 bases from J, with 12 bases in between. This CDR3 spans 14 amino acids. CDR1 and CDR2 (germline): MNHEY, SVGAGI. Here the CDR3 DNA reads TGTGCCAGCAGTTACATCTCCCAGGGGACTGAAGCTTTCTTT. Translation: CASSYISQGTEAFF.

The CDR3 region has the DNA TGTGCCAGCAGCCAAGATTGGGGGGGTTCCTCTGGGGCCAACGTCCTGACTTTC. Translation gives CASSQDWGGSSGANVLTF. The chain recombines TRBV14 with TRBJ2-6; TRBD2 aligns across 7 bases. This CDR3 region has 18 residues. V trimming: 0 bases; J trimming: 0 bases; junction bases outside the gene matches: 5. Germline V lookup: CDR1 SGHDN, CDR2 FVKESK.

The V call is TRBV11-3, the J call TRBJ1-2; no clear D gene. Trimming cost V 1 base and J 4 bases, with 13 bases left between them. This CDR3 is 15 amino acids long. The V gene's germline CDR1 is SGHNT and CDR2 YENEEA. CDR3 coding DNA: TGTGCCAGCAGCTTAGCTGGAGGTGTGGGCTATGGCTACACCTTC. Its translation: CASSLAGGVGYGYTF.

Comments on this clone: This could be a read error, since a much larger clone is one nucleotide away. CDR3 nucleotide sequence: TGTGCCAGCAGCCAAGTTCCGAGTTACACTGAAGCTTTCTTT. As protein: CASSQVPSYTEAFF. This chain joins TRBV4-2 and TRBJ1-1; D ambiguous. The germline V gene encodes CDR1 LGHNA and CDR2 YNFKEQ. Trimming removed 1 base at V and 3 bases at J, with 9 bases between. The CDR3 is 14 amino acids.

This clone was seen a single time. The chain employs TRBV11-2 and TRBJ2-7, with TRBD2 matching 9 bases. The V segment lost 4 bases and the J segment 3 bases; nucleotides outside the gene matches: 7. The CDR3 totals 15 residues. Germline CDR1 and CDR2: SGHAT and FQNNGV. As DNA, the CDR3 is TGTGCCAGCAGCTCCGATAGCGGGGGACACTACGAGCAGTACTTC. Its translation is CASSSDSGGHYEQYF. Variable domain in full (rest from reference TRBV11-2 and TRBJ2-7): EAGVAQSPRYKIIEKRQSVAFWCNPISGHATLYWYQQILGQGPKLLIQFQNNGVVDDSQLPKDRFSAERLKGVDSTLKIQPAKLEDSAVYLCASSSDSGGHYEQYFGPGTRLTVT.

The gene calls are TRBV7-2 and TRBJ2-2; D is unresolved. Trimming left V 5 bases short and J 7 bases short, with 5 bases between. Germline V gene sequence: CDR1 SGHTA, CDR2 FQGNSA. The CDR3 has 11 residues. The CDR3: CASSPRGELFF. Written as DNA, the CDR3 is TGTGCCAGCAGCCCTCGCGGGGAGCTGTTTTTT. The full variable domain, its missing parts supplied by reference TRBV7-2 and TRBJ2-2, is GAGVSQSPSNKVTEKGKDVELRCDPISGHTALYWYRQSLGQGLEFLIYFQGNSAPDKSGLPSDRFSAERTGGSVSTLTIQRTQQEDSAVYLCASSPRGELFFGEGSRLTVL.

The gene calls are TRBV5-1 and TRBJ2-7; possibly TRBD1 for D (5 bases). Germline CDR1 and CDR2: SGHRS and YFSETQ. V was shortened by 5 bases and J by 5 bases, with 17 bases between the two germline ends. The CDR3 runs to 14 residues. CDR3 coding DNA: TGCGCCAGCAGATACACTCAAGGGGTAAACGAGCAGTACTTC. This translates into CASRYTQGVNEQYF.

This chain links TRBV27 with TRBJ1-1; 7 bases match TRBD1. The germline gives CDR1 MNHEY, CDR2 SMNVEV (reference sequence). V shed 4 bases, J shed 1 base, and the junction held 12 bases outside the gene matches. The CDR3 spans 17 residues. The CDR3 here is CASSSFRQGSWNTEAFF. As DNA, the CDR3 is TGTGCCAGCAGTTCCTTTCGACAGGGCTCCTGGAACACTGAAGCTTTCTTT.

CDR3 coding DNA: TGTGCCAGCAGTGCAATCGGGTATAGCAATCAGCCCCAGCATTTT. Protein: CASSAIGYSNQPQHF. The V call is TRBV2, the J call TRBJ1-5; D gene uncertain. Trimming took 4 bases from V and 0 from J, leaving 10 bases between them. CDR1 and CDR2 from the germline V gene are SNHLY and FYNNEI. The CDR3 is 15 amino acids.

V gene TRBV25-1 combines with J gene TRBJ2-7; maybe TRBD2 (5 bases). The germline V gene has CDR1 MGHDK and CDR2 SYGVNS. The CDR3 contains 14 residues. V lost 0 bases to trimming and J lost 7 bases, with 13 bases between them. CDR3 coding DNA: TGTGCCAGCAGTGAATACGAGGGCTGGAGGGAGCAGTACTTC. This codes for CASSEYEGWREQYF.

CDR3 sequence: CASSQSRDNSPLHF. The CDR3 region has the DNA TGCGCCAGCAGCCAATCCCGAGATAATTCACCCCTCCACTTT. This chain links TRBV4-3 with TRBJ1-6; D uncertain. The CDR3 consists of 14 residues. Germline assignment: CDR1 LGHNA and CDR2 YSLEER. Trimming removed 2 bases from V and 5 bases from J, with 7 bases in between.

CDR3 DNA: TGTGCCAGCAGCCAAGAAATGATGGGTCGGAGCACTGAAGCTTTCTTT. Residues: CASSQEMMGRSTEAFF. The chain recombines TRBV4-2 with TRBJ1-1, with D uncertain. V was cut by 0 bases and J by 4 bases, with 15 bases left in between. Germline assignment: CDR1 LGHNA and CDR2 YNFKEQ. CDR3 length: 16 amino acids.

This clone was picked up a small number of times. The genes are TRBV7-9 and TRBJ2-2; 9 bases agree with TRBD2. V shed 5 bases and J 7 bases; nucleotides not matched to a gene: 14. Germline assignment: CDR1 SEHNR and CDR2 FQNEAQ (reference sequence). The CDR3 runs to 17 residues. CDR3 residues: CASSTGTSSLFYGELFF. Written as DNA, the CDR3 is TGTGCCAGCAGCACCGGGACTAGCTCCCTGTTTTACGGGGAGCTGTTTTTT.

For this clone: Other DNA variants within this sample encode the same CDR3. The genes are TRBV30 and TRBJ2-5; TRBD1 matches 7 bases. V shed 3 bases, J shed 1 base, and the junction held 11 bases outside the gene matches. This CDR3 region has 16 residues. From germline, CDR1 is GTSNPN and CDR2 SVGIG (reference sequence). The CDR3 DNA reads as TGTGCCTGGAGCGCGAGGGGGCTTCCCTCCCAAGAGACCCAGTACTTC. It yields the protein CAWSARGLPSQETQYF.

The chain joins TRBV27 to TRBJ2-1; TRBD2 agrees at 10 bases. Germline-derived CDR1 and CDR2 are MNHEY and SMNVEV (reference sequence). The CDR3 sequence is 14 residues long. V lost 10 bases and J lost 8; bases outside the gene matches: 11. CDR3 region: CATTPLAGVDEQFF. As DNA, the CDR3 is TGTGCCACCACCCCCCTAGCGGGAGTGGATGAGCAGTTCTTC.

This clone was found a few times. V is TRBV30 and J is TRBJ2-5; D uncertain. Germline V gene lookup returns CDR1 GTSNPN and CDR2 SVGIG (reference sequence). The CDR3 has 13 amino acids. The ends were cut back, 3 bases at V and 5 bases at J, with 13 bases in the middle. CDR3 sequence: CAWRERGLETQYF. The DNA of the CDR3 is TGTGCCTGGAGGGAGAGAGGTCTGGAGACCCAGTACTTC.

CDR3 bases: TGCGCCAGCAGCCAGATGGAAAGGGGGGGCAACTCTGGGGCCAACGTCCTGACTTTC. Encoded protein: CASSQMERGGNSGANVLTF. The chain uses TRBV4-3 and TRBJ2-6; maybe TRBD2 (7 bases). Trimming stripped 3 bases from V and 0 bases from J, with 18 bases between. This CDR3 contains 19 residues. Germline CDR1 reads LGHNA; CDR2 reads YSLEER.

V is TRBV9 and J is TRBJ1-2, with a tentative D call TRBD1 (5 bases). Germline loops: CDR1 SGDLS, CDR2 YYNGEE. The CDR3 loop spans 16 amino acids. Trimming took 0 bases from V and 8 from J, leaving 20 bases between them. The CDR3 region is CASSVADGGYGVGYTF. In DNA, the CDR3 is TGTGCCAGCAGCGTAGCAGACGGGGGATATGGCGTAGGCTACACCTTC.

The J gene is TRBJ1-2, the V gene TRBV6-1; possible D gene TRBD1, 5 bases. Looked up from germline, CDR1 is MNHNS and CDR2 is SASEGT. Trimming shortened V by 2 bases and J by 5 bases, and 27 bases separated the two germline ends. There are 19 residues in the CDR3. Here the CDR3 DNA reads TGTGCCAGCAGTGAATCAGGATCGGGTAGCAGGGCGAGTCGGTATGGCTACACCTTC. Its protein is CASSESGSGSRASRYGYTF.